This T cell receptor beta chain was sequenced during a study of blood T cell repertoires in COVID-19. This clone has only one observation. Sequencing was performed with immunoSEQ multiplex PCR; in TCRdb, only in-frame clones are kept and a portion is missing. The repertoire holds approximately 170,000 clones, with approximately 85% as singletons. The receptor was derived from a man in his 60s who had recovered from COVID-19. Source material: peripheral blood.

CDR3 nucleotides: TGTGCCAGCAGGGGGACGGGGGGAACTAATGAAAAACTGTTTTTT. Residues: CASRGTGGTNEKLFF. V and J are TRBV2 and TRBJ1-4; TRBD1 might be the D (5 bases). V lost 6 bases and J 1 base, leaving 12 bases between the germline ends. From germline, CDR1 is SNHLY and CDR2 FYNNEI. CDR3 length: 15 amino acids.